Sequencing of this TCR beta chain was carried out in a study of cytomegalovirus exposure and HLA in healthy donors. Findings and caveats of the study: Despite most TCR sequences being rare, some public TCRs occurred in many donors. Among the CMV-associated chains, three were confirmed in vitro as specific for CMV antigens. Reported results showed that the classifier diagnosed cytomegalovirus status with high specificity and sensitivity.

Trimming took 5 bases from V and 4 from J; bases not matched to a gene: 5. Germline V gene sequence: CDR1 LNHDA, CDR2 SQIVND (reference sequence). The CDR3 extends over 15 amino acids. This clone appeared a single time. Its antigen is undetermined. The repertoire was sequenced with immunoSEQ multiplex PCR; TCRdb's copy has only in-frame clones and lacks some. The sample carries some 60,000 clones, around 96% recorded once. This receptor was taken from a young man in good health and CMV-seronegative. The material sequenced was PBMCs. This chain links TRBV19 with TRBJ2-2; 9 positions match TRBD1. CDR3 DNA: TGTGCCAGTAGTTATGGACAGGGGACCACCGGGGAGCTGTTTTTT. This gives the protein CASSYGQGTTGELFF.